The present T cell receptor (beta chain) was sequenced within a study of T-cell memory formation after mild COVID-19. Study-level findings and limits: Chiefly within CM and EM were the contracting CD4+ clones; CD8+ ones were within EMRA.

This clonotype was observed at least ten times. Its antigen is unidentified. Germline V gene sequence: CDR1 SGDLS, CDR2 YYNGEE. Trimming cost V 4 bases and J 1 base, with 21 bases left between them. This CDR3 spans 18 amino acids. TCR alpha and TCR beta cDNA libraries carrying sample barcodes and UMIs came from 5'RACE with constant-segment primers. MiXCR, applied by TCRdb to the 5' RACE reads, yields one record per CDR3 protein. The data hold about 60,000 distinct CDR3 sequences, with less than 15% observed a single time. The rearrangement uses TRBV9 and TRBJ2-1, with D perhaps being TRBD1 or TRBD2 (5 bases each). The sequence was collected from a young man who had mild COVID-19 (a few samples of this study predate the infection). Cell type and time point are not known. Sequencing was carried out using PBMCs or a T cell subset sorted from them (not recorded which). CDR3 bases: TGTGCCAGCAGCTCCGCCGGGGCAAACCCCCTTTCCTACAATGAGCAGTTCTTC. It encodes CASSSAGANPLSYNEQFF.